This TCR beta chain is drawn from a study of CD4 and CD8 cells across lung adenocarcinoma regions. TCRdb processed the PCR reads anew with MiXCR; each CDR3 protein has one entry. The sample carries tens of thousands of distinct CDR3 sequences, almost 50% recorded once. In this sample, this clonotype turned up many times. The CDR3 covers 14 residues. Trimming shortened V by 4 bases and J by 8 bases, and 15 bases separated the two germline ends. Germline V gene data show CDR1 as MGHRA and CDR2 as YSYEKL. This TCR was recovered from a male donor with lung adenocarcinoma. The CD4 and CD8 labels of this study may be unreliable. The gene calls are TRBV4-1 and TRBJ2-1, with D perhaps matching TRBD1 (6 bases). The specimen was CD8+ T cells from the center of a lung tumor. DNA of the CDR3: TGCGCCAGCAGCCGGATAGGGGGTCTGGATGAGCAGTTCTTC. Encoded protein: CASSRIGGLDEQFF.